The clone carrying this TCR beta chain was seen a few times. The target antigen is unknown. One entry per CDR3 protein results from TCRdb running MiXCR on the 5' RACE reads. The table has approximately 450,000 distinct CDR3 sequences, about 19% seen once. The source of the sample is a study of T cells after yellow fever vaccination. Study-wide results and caveats: The appearance of a small share of clonotypes in both CD4 and CD8 compartments was observed.

Trimming stripped 4 bases from V and 8 bases from J, with 14 bases between. Germline assignment: CDR1 SGHRS and CDR2 YFSETQ. The CDR3 runs to 13 residues. The J gene is TRBJ2-3, the V gene TRBV5-1; D perhaps matches TRBD2 (5 bases). This sequence originates from a man younger than 30 who received the YFV17D yellow fever vaccine. Here the sequenced sample was PBMCs, taken before the yellow fever booster vaccination. CDR3 amino acids: CASSGTRLGTQYF. Written as DNA, the CDR3 is TGCGCCAGCAGCGGAACTAGGTTAGGTACGCAGTATTTT.